Shown below are 28 T cell receptor beta chains from a single sample sequenced in a study of blood T cell repertoires in COVID-19. TCRdb's table, derived via immunoSEQ multiplex PCR, lists solely in-frame clones and lacks some. The repertoire has approximately 310,000 clones, 70% to 90% of them found once; the top ten carry less than 2.5%. Sequenced: PBMCs or T cells enriched from blood (not recorded which). Source of these receptors: a man younger than 40 who had recovered from COVID-19.

By share, this clone ranks as medium-sized. The rearrangement links TRBV7-9 to TRBJ2-7; TRBD1 agrees at 8 bases. Germline V CDR1 and CDR2: SEHNR, FQNEAQ (reference sequence). With 4 bases clipped from V and 5 bases from J, the junction kept 1 base outside the gene matches. The CDR3 contains 12 residues. The CDR3 DNA sequence: TGTGCCAGCAGCTGGACAGGGAACGAGCAGTACTTC. Its protein is CASSWTGNEQYF.

V gene TRBV9 combines with J gene TRBJ1-1; D ambiguous. Trimming took 2 bases from V and 1 from J, leaving 21 bases between them. CDR1 is SGDLS and CDR2 is YYNGEE in the germline V gene. This CDR3 comprises 18 residues. Here the CDR3 DNA reads TGTGCCAGCAGCGTGGGAGTCATGGGGTCCTCATCGAACACTGAAGCTTTCTTT. Translation: CASSVGVMGSSSNTEAFF.

The CDR3 is CASSPGSVGEQFF. CDR3 bases: TGTGCCAGCAGTCCAGGGTCGGTTGGCGAGCAGTTCTTC. The chain joins TRBV3-1 (or the pseudogene TRBV3-2) to TRBJ2-1, with TRBD1 as a possible D gene (5 bases). Trimming removed 6 bases at V and 10 bases at J, with 16 bases between. Germline CDR1 reads LGHDT; CDR2 reads YNNKEL (reference sequence). The CDR3 runs 13 residues.

The chain links TRBV19 to TRBJ1-2, with D perhaps matching TRBD1 (5 bases). Germline lookup yields CDR1 LNHDA and CDR2 SQIVND (reference sequence). With 10 bases removed from V and 2 bases from J, the gap between germline ends came to 14 bases. The CDR3 extends over 13 amino acids. DNA of the CDR3: TGTGCCACCAGGGTGGGTATCAACTATGGCTACACCTTC. Its protein is CATRVGINYGYTF.

The chain joins TRBV13 to TRBJ2-3; 9 bases align to TRBD2. The CDR3 length is 16 residues. The trim removed 5 bases at V and 1 base at J, leaving 7 bases unmatched. The germline V gene has CDR1 PRHDT and CDR2 FYEKMQ (reference sequence). CDR3 sequence (DNA): TGTGCCAGCAGCCCCCGGGCTAGCGGGGGCACAGATACGCAGTATTTT. It encodes CASSPRASGGTDTQYF.

This clone occurred once. The same CDR3 arises from other DNA sequences in this sample as well. The V call is TRBV9, the J call TRBJ2-1; 7 positions agree with TRBD2. Losses at the gene ends were 0 bases for V and 0 bases for J; bases not matched to a gene: 3. The CDR3 contains 16 residues. Germline lookup yields CDR1 SGDLS and CDR2 YYNGEE. CDR3 nucleotides: TGTGCCAGCAGCGTAGTGGGAGGGAGCTCCTACAATGAGCAGTTCTTC. Translation: CASSVVGGSSYNEQFF.

The rearrangement links TRBV5-1 to TRBJ2-3; 7 positions agree with TRBD2. With 2 bases clipped from V and 0 bases from J, the junction kept 0 bases outside the gene matches. The CDR3 is 14 residues long. Germline-derived CDR1 and CDR2 are SGHRS and YFSETQ. The CDR3 reads CASSLLASTDTQYF. CDR3 DNA sequence: TGCGCCAGCAGCTTACTAGCGAGCACAGATACGCAGTATTTT.

This clone was seen once. The chain joins TRBV19 to TRBJ1-4, with D possibly being TRBD1 (6 bases). Germline loops: CDR1 LNHDA, CDR2 SQIVND (reference sequence). V was clipped by 3 bases and J by 5 bases, with 10 bases between them. The CDR3 is 14 amino acids. The CDR3 DNA reads as TGTGCCAGTAGTATGGACAGCCAAAATGAAAAACTGTTTTTT. Its protein product is CASSMDSQNEKLFF. Using reference TRBV19 and TRBJ1-4 for the parts outside the CDR3, the full variable domain is DGGITQSPKYLFRKEGQNVTLSCEQNLNHDAMYWYRQDPGQGLRLIYYSQIVNDFQKGDIAEGYSVSREKKESFPLTVTSAQKNPTAFYLCASSMDSQNEKLFFGSGTQLSVL.

This clone occurred a few times. The V gene is TRBV7-2, the J gene TRBJ1-4, with a possible D match to TRBD1 (6 bases). The V gene's germline CDR1 is SGHTA and CDR2 FQGNSA. This CDR3 has 15 residues. Trimming cost V 4 bases and J 0 bases, with 9 bases left between them. The CDR3 region has the DNA TGTGCCAGCAGCTCCGGACAGACAACTAATGAAAAACTGTTTTTT. Translated: CASSSGQTTNEKLFF.

CDR3 residues: CASSQGTGVSNEAFF. The CDR3 bases are TGCGCCAGCAGCCAAGGGACAGGGGTCTCTAATGAAGCTTTCTTT. This rearrangement joins TRBV4-3 to TRBJ1-1, with 9 nucleotides matching TRBD1. Germline V lookup: CDR1 LGHNA, CDR2 YSLEER. The CDR3 sequence is 15 residues long. Trimming took 1 base from V and 7 from J; bases not matched to a gene: 7.

The chain uses TRBV5-1 and TRBJ2-5; the D gene is possibly TRBD2 (6 bases). Germline assignment: CDR1 SGHRS and CDR2 YFSETQ. CDR3 size: 15 residues. The V and J ends lost 4 bases and 5 bases respectively, with 18 bases between them. The CDR3 region is CASSPPLAYLETQYF. In nucleotides, the CDR3 is TGCGCCAGCAGCCCCCCCCTAGCGTATCTCGAGACCCAGTACTTC.

The rearrangement links TRBV4-1 to TRBJ1-2, with 7 bases lining up with TRBD1. Trimming removed 3 bases from V and 1 base from J; junction bases left unmatched: 14. The CDR3 length is 18 residues. Germline V gene data show CDR1 as MGHRA and CDR2 as YSYEKL. The CDR3 DNA is TGCGCCAGCAGCCAGTACTACAGGGGTATCGGAGGTAACTATGGCTACACCTTC. Translated: CASSQYYRGIGGNYGYTF.

This clone was seen a single time. This chain connects TRBV9 to TRBJ2-6, with TRBD1 as a possible D gene (6 bases). The CDR3 extends over 17 amino acids. Germline V gene data show CDR1 as SGDLS and CDR2 as YYNGEE. V was pared by 3 bases and J by 0 bases, with 13 bases between. Here the CDR3 reads CASSAQQGSSGANVLTF. The CDR3 DNA reads as TGTGCCAGCAGCGCCCAACAGGGAAGCTCTGGGGCCAACGTCCTGACTTTC.

The rearrangement joins TRBV14 to TRBJ2-5; 7 nucleotides line up with TRBD1. The trim removed 5 bases at V and 2 bases at J, leaving 8 bases unmatched. CDR3 size: 15 residues. Germline V gives CDR1 SGHDN, CDR2 FVKESK. The CDR3 sequence is CASSASAGGQETQYF. The CDR3 DNA sequence: TGTGCCAGCAGCGCCTCAGCAGGGGGACAAGAGACCCAGTACTTC.

The gene calls are TRBV27 and TRBJ1-6; 7 bases agree with TRBD1. V gave up 6 bases and J gave up 7 bases; unmatched junction bases: 9. Germline CDR1 MNHEY, CDR2 SMNVEV (reference sequence). The CDR3 has 15 residues. The CDR3 DNA reads TGTGCCAGCAGGTGGACAGGCGGGATGAATTCACCCCTCCACTTT. This gives the protein CASRWTGGMNSPLHF.

The sample holds one count of this clone. The chain joins TRBV7-2 to TRBJ2-1; 11 bases line up with TRBD2. Germline CDR1 is SGHTA and CDR2 is FQGNSA. This CDR3 is built from 17 residues. Trimming took 2 bases from V and 6 from J; bases not matched to a gene: 9. CDR3 amino acids: CASSLFQIAGGSNEQFF. The CDR3 region has the DNA TGTGCCAGCAGCTTATTTCAAATAGCGGGGGGGAGCAATGAGCAGTTCTTC.

This clone was recorded many times. The rearrangement joins TRBV24-1 to TRBJ2-1, with TRBD1 matching over 8 bases. The V segment lost 2 bases and the J segment 3 bases; nucleotides outside the gene matches: 2. The germline V gene has CDR1 KGHDR and CDR2 SFDVKD. This CDR3 region has 15 residues. CDR3 sequence (DNA): TGTGCCACCAGTGATTCCGGACAGGGCTACAATGAGCAGTTCTTC. This translates into CATSDSGQGYNEQFF.

This chain joins TRBV13 and TRBJ2-5, with 7 bases identical to TRBD2. CDR1 is PRHDT and CDR2 is FYEKMQ in the germline V gene (reference sequence). This CDR3 spans 17 amino acids. Trimming cost V 5 bases and J 0 bases; bases outside gene matches: 12. This CDR3 is CASSEERGPRYQETQYF. CDR3 sequence (DNA): TGTGCCAGCAGCGAAGAGCGGGGTCCTCGGTACCAAGAGACCCAGTACTTC.

The J gene is TRBJ1-2, the V gene TRBV18; tentatively, D is TRBD1 (6 bases). The CDR3 is made up of 13 amino acids. The ends were cut back, 11 bases at V and 2 bases at J, with 15 bases in the middle. Germline CDR1 KGHSH, CDR2 LQKENI. Written as DNA, the CDR3 is TGTGCCGCAGCCGGGCAGGGGAACTATGGCTACACCTTC. Translation gives CAAAGQGNYGYTF.

For the CDR3, the DNA is TGTGCCAGCCAATCCCCTAGCGGGGGGATCTCCGAGCAGTACTTC. This codes for CASQSPSGGISEQYF. The J gene is TRBJ2-7, the V gene TRBV6-5; 11 nucleotides line up with TRBD2. This CDR3 has 15 amino acids. The germline CDR1 and CDR2 sequences are MNHEY and SVGAGI. J lost 6 bases, V lost 8 bases, and 12 bases had no gene match.

V is TRBV4-1 and J is TRBJ1-2; D unresolved. Between the trimmed V and J ends, which lost 5 bases and 4 bases, there was a span of 20 bases. CDR1 MGHRA and CDR2 YSYEKL come from the germline V gene. This CDR3 is 16 amino acids long. CDR3 loop: CASSRGHPGKVYGYTF. In nucleotides, the CDR3 is TGCGCCAGCAGCAGAGGTCATCCGGGGAAGGTCTATGGCTACACCTTC.

A word on this clone: At the DNA level, this CDR3 is encoded by other sequences in the same sample as well. V and J are TRBV5-1 and TRBJ2-7; 8 bases fit TRBD1. Germline trimming cut 0 bases from V and 3 bases from J; bases unmatched to any gene: 5. Germline-derived CDR1 and CDR2 are SGHRS and YFSETQ. The CDR3 contains 15 residues. Written as DNA, the CDR3 is TGCGCCAGCAGCTTGGATACAGGGGGACTCTACGAGCAGTACTTC. It encodes CASSLDTGGLYEQYF.

This chain links TRBV10-3 with TRBJ2-2, with 8 bases aligning to TRBD1. Trimming cost V 6 bases and J 0 bases; bases outside gene matches: 3. This CDR3 has 15 amino acids. In germline, CDR1 is ENHRY, CDR2 SYGVKD. This CDR3 reads CAISLQGANTGELFF. The CDR3 region has the DNA TGTGCCATCAGCCTACAGGGGGCGAACACCGGGGAGCTGTTTTTT.

This clone occurred once. The CDR3 region is CASSSGEKLFF. The CDR3 coding sequence is TGTGCCAGCAGCTCGGGAGAAAAACTGTTTTTT. The chain joins TRBV12-3 or TRBV12-4 to TRBJ1-4; D remains unclear. The V end was cut by 6 bases, the J end by 8 bases, with 7 bases between. The CDR3 is 11 amino acids.

The V call is TRBV27, the J call TRBJ1-6; 8 bases align to TRBD1. Germline CDR1 MNHEY, CDR2 SMNVEV (reference sequence). The CDR3 spans 14 residues. V trimming: 3 bases; J trimming: 9 bases; junction bases outside the gene matches: 4. The CDR3 DNA sequence: TGTGCCAGCAGTTTGACAGGGGTCAGTTCACCCCTCCACTTT. Translating it yields CASSLTGVSSPLHF.

The rearrangement links TRBV30 to TRBJ2-7; weak D call: TRBD2 (5 bases). The germline V gene has CDR1 GTSNPN and CDR2 SVGIG (reference sequence). The V end lost 0 bases, the J end lost 0 bases, and 12 bases lay between the germline ends. The CDR3 is 15 amino acids. CDR3 loop: CAWSVRGSSSYEQYF. Written as DNA, the CDR3 is TGTGCCTGGAGTGTACGAGGGTCGAGCTCCTACGAGCAGTACTTC.

The rearrangement joins TRBV11-2 to TRBJ2-7; D perhaps matches TRBD1 (5 bases). Germline V CDR1 and CDR2: SGHAT, FQNNGV. This CDR3 is built from 12 residues. V dropped 8 bases and J dropped 3 bases, with 11 bases sitting between them. The CDR3 reads CASGKTVYEQYF. As DNA, the CDR3 is TGTGCCAGCGGAAAGACAGTCTACGAGCAGTACTTC.

The J gene is TRBJ1-1, the V gene TRBV14; D perhaps matches TRBD1 (5 bases). Germline V gene lookup returns CDR1 SGHDN and CDR2 FVKESK. CDR3 size: 17 residues. The V end lost 5 bases, the J end lost 1 base, and 20 bases lay between the germline ends. CDR3 amino acids: CASSTDNGGERNTEAFF. Here the CDR3 DNA reads TGTGCCAGCAGCACAGATAATGGGGGGGAGAGGAACACTGAAGCTTTCTTT. The variable domain in full, completed from reference TRBV14 and TRBJ1-1, reads EAGVTQFPSHSVIEKGQTVTLRCDPISGHDNLYWYRRVMGKEIKFLLHFVKESKQDESGMPNNRFLAERTGGTYSTLKVQPAELEDSGVYFCASSTDNGGERNTEAFFGQGTRLTVV.